This T cell receptor beta chain derives from a study of blood T cell repertoires in COVID-19 (dated by TCRdb to 2018 to 2021). Broadly, across the study: Collaborator samples came from the United States, Italy and Spain and covered acute and convalescent phases of COVID-19. The prospective study material was composed of cDNA or gDNA derived from T cells, B-cell-depleted T cells, or PBMCs. Subjects who had been exposed to COVID-19, were actively infected with it, or had recovered from it provided the deeply sampled blood TCRbeta repertoires that made up the dataset. The repertoires were released in a freely available public database meant as a resource for research on the immune response to SARS-CoV-2. The samples were drawn from two sources: the first 160 participants of the ongoing ImmuneRACE study, and 1,000 to 1,500 subjects contributed by 6 global collaborators. A de-identified subject ID, COVID-19 status, age in years and sex were almost always included in the sample metadata. Where HLA class I and class II types were available, the types were taken from metadata supplied by the sample provider, not from assay-based typing.

Whole blood was collected in K2EDTA tubes by collaborating institutions according to the institutions' own protocols. For TCRbeta analysis, collaborators shipped samples as frozen whole blood, isolated PBMCs, or DNA extracted from either of those sample types. The cysteine opens and the phenylalanine closes a CDR3 of 15 amino acids. Only the CDR3 part of the read is kept: 45 bases, read in frame from the first base. From a lookup of the germline V gene (reference sequence), CDR1 and CDR2 are LGHDT and YNNKEL. The junction carries 10 bases between V and J, which are trimmed by 2 bases and 2 bases respectively. This clone was seen a single time. Its target antigen remains unknown. Base qualities were left out, and no much larger clone turns up one base away. General conclusions and limits of the study: The amount of clinical and demographic metadata varied by source and participant and was provided uncurated.

TCRbeta CDR3 regions were amplified from genomic DNA by means of the immunoSEQ Assay, a bias-controlled multiplex PCR. The published analysis was carried out like this. Within the assay, amplification of reference gene primers was used to estimate how many nucleated cells each sample contained. To quantify the absolute abundance of each unique TCRbeta CDR3 rearrangement, sequence reads were collapsed and filtered. Productive Simpson clonality was computed per sample as the square root of Simpson's diversity index over productive rearrangements. The table comes from immuneACCESS by way of TCRdb, which keeps in-frame sequences with V and J called. Part of the clones is missing from these tables; in studies checked, under half for an unresolved V gene and the rest for unknown reasons. The V and J calls and clone size come from that table; D and trimming were worked out from the DNA. A total of some 210,000 clones appear in this sample, approximately 84% of them only once. The ten top clones hold approximately 5.1% of the sample.

Sequenced sample: peripheral blood. The chain couples TRBV3-1 (or the pseudogene TRBV3-2) to TRBJ2-1; no D gene can be assigned with confidence. The clonotype was recovered from a woman between 70 and 85 years old with active or convalescent COVID-19. CDR3 sequence: CASSQSVITYNEQFF. The sequenced DNA is TGTGCCAGCAGCCAATCGGTTATAACCTACAATGAGCAGTTCTTC.